A selection of T cell receptor beta chains follows, all from one sample in a study of blood T cell repertoires in COVID-19. The method was immunoSEQ multiplex PCR; TCRdb's version includes in-frame clones alone and lacks a portion of them. In the table there are about 260,000 clones, approximately 90% of which are singletons. Sequences were obtained from PBMCs or T cells enriched from blood (not recorded which). These receptors were collected from a man aged 45 to 65 who had been exposed to COVID-19. CDR3s include the opening cysteine and the closing phenylalanine or tryptophan. Fields, in order: clone size, J gene, D gene, V gene, CDR3 protein, CDR3 DNA. D genes are given only for firm matches. Part of the rows lack a size; the others show once, few, many or a class for expanded clones.

abundance: few; j_gene: TRBJ1-2; d_gene: TRBD1; v_gene: TRBV11-2; CDR3aa: CASSLMTGSGYTF; CDR3nt: TGTGCCAGCAGCTTAATGACAGGGTCTGGCTACACCTTC
abundance: .; j_gene: TRBJ2-7; d_gene: .; v_gene: TRBV7-8; CDR3aa: CASSDYKWVAEYEQYF; CDR3nt: TGTGCCAGCAGCGACTATAAATGGGTGGCGGAATACGAGCAGTACTTC
abundance: .; j_gene: TRBJ1-4; d_gene: TRBD1; v_gene: TRBV7-8; CDR3aa: CASSSHGQGGEKLFF; CDR3nt: TGTGCCAGCAGCTCACACGGACAGGGGGGTGAAAAACTGTTTTTT
abundance: .; j_gene: TRBJ2-1; d_gene: TRBD2; v_gene: TRBV13; CDR3aa: CASSLGTSGRLSQFF; CDR3nt: TGTGCCAGCAGCCTAGGGACTAGCGGGAGACTCTCGCAGTTCTTC
abundance: .; j_gene: TRBJ2-3; d_gene: TRBD2; v_gene: TRBV3-1/TRBV3-2; CDR3aa: CASGRTRTDTQYF; CDR3nt: TGTGCCAGTGGGCGGACTAGAACAGATACGCAGTATTTT
abundance: .; j_gene: TRBJ1-1; d_gene: .; v_gene: TRBV9; CDR3aa: CASSPHRDTEAFF; CDR3nt: TGTGCCAGCAGCCCGCACAGGGACACTGAAGCTTTCTTT
abundance: once; j_gene: TRBJ2-5; d_gene: .; v_gene: TRBV5-4; CDR3aa: CASSLRQKETQYF; CDR3nt: TGTGCCAGCAGCTTGAGACAGAAAGAGACCCAGTACTTC
abundance: few; j_gene: TRBJ2-2; d_gene: TRBD2; v_gene: TRBV18; CDR3aa: CASSPPLAAYTGELFF; CDR3nt: TGTGCCAGCTCACCACCCCTAGCGGCTTACACCGGGGAGCTGTTTTTT
abundance: .; j_gene: TRBJ1-6; d_gene: TRBD1; v_gene: TRBV5-4; CDR3aa: CASSRTGDYNSPLHF; CDR3nt: TGTGCCAGCAGCCGGACAGGGGACTATAATTCACCCCTCCACTTT
abundance: .; j_gene: TRBJ2-2; d_gene: .; v_gene: TRBV7-3; CDR3aa: CASSLRGSNTGELFF; CDR3nt: TGTGCCAGCAGCTTACGAGGATCGAACACCGGGGAGCTGTTTTTT
abundance: .; j_gene: TRBJ2-3; d_gene: .; v_gene: TRBV11-3; CDR3aa: CASSLGTSTDTQYF; CDR3nt: TGTGCCAGCAGCTTAGGCACTAGCACAGATACGCAGTATTTT
abundance: .; j_gene: TRBJ1-6; d_gene: .; v_gene: TRBV11-3; CDR3aa: CASSLGWVASGTVHF; CDR3nt: .
abundance: .; j_gene: TRBJ2-2; d_gene: TRBD2; v_gene: TRBV19; CDR3aa: CASSIRLAGVASGELFF; CDR3nt: TGTGCCAGTAGTATACGGCTAGCGGGAGTGGCATCCGGGGAGCTGTTTTTT
abundance: .; j_gene: TRBJ2-7; d_gene: TRBD1; v_gene: TRBV18; CDR3aa: CASSPEQGPYEQYF; CDR3nt: TGTGCCAGCTCACCAGAACAGGGGCCCTACGAGCAGTACTTC
abundance: .; j_gene: TRBJ1-3; d_gene: .; v_gene: TRBV30; CDR3aa: CAWSARGRGNTIYF; CDR3nt: TGTGCCTGGAGTGCCAGGGGTCGCGGAAACACCATATATTTT
abundance: .; j_gene: TRBJ1-5; d_gene: .; v_gene: TRBV28; CDR3aa: CASSATTGFNQPQHF; CDR3nt: TGTGCCAGCAGTGCTACAACAGGGTTCAATCAGCCCCAGCATTTT